What follows are 28 T cell receptor beta chains derived from one specimen sequenced in a study of T cell responses to AZD1222 COVID-19 vaccine. The table came from immunoSEQ multiplex PCR; TCRdb's copy has only in-frame clones and leaves some out. The data show roughly 190,000 clones, 80% to 95% seen once. This sample comprised peripheral blood, obtained on day 0 of AZD1222 vaccination. Source of these receptors: an adult in good health.

V is TRBV11-3 and J is TRBJ2-1, with a weak D call TRBD2 (6 bases). V gave up 4 bases and J gave up 0 bases, with 22 bases separating them. In germline, CDR1 is SGHNT, CDR2 YENEEA. CDR3 size: 19 residues. For the CDR3, the DNA is TGTGCCAGCAGCTCCCAACTGGGTCTAGCGTCGAGCTCCTACAATGAGCAGTTCTTC. Encoded protein: CASSSQLGLASSSYNEQFF.

As concerns this clone: One junction end does not reproduce the germline sequence, and a read error may be involved. The chain carries TRBV30 and TRBJ2-4; TRBD2 agrees at 8 bases. This CDR3 contains 14 residues. The germline V gene encodes CDR1 GTSNPN and CDR2 SVGIG (reference sequence). The DNA for the CDR3 is TGTGCCTGGAAGGCGGGAGGACCCAACAACATTCAGTACTTC. Its protein product is CAWKAGGPNNIQYF.

This rearrangement joins TRBV7-2 to TRBJ2-1; 10 bases map to TRBD1. From germline, CDR1 is SGHTA and CDR2 FQGNSA. CDR3 length: 14 residues. V trimming: 3 bases; J trimming: 6 bases; junction bases outside the gene matches: 2. The DNA of the CDR3 is TGTGCCAGCAGCTTGGGACAGGGGATCAATGAGCAGTTCTTC. Translated: CASSLGQGINEQFF.

The rearrangement uses TRBV7-2 and TRBJ2-2, with 10 bases aligning to TRBD1. CDR1 and CDR2 (germline): SGHTA, FQGNSA. The CDR3 covers 15 residues. The J segment lost 7 bases and the V segment lost 4 bases, leaving 6 bases of the junction unmatched. The CDR3 loop is CASSSRQGAYGELFF. The CDR3 DNA follows: TGTGCCAGCAGCTCAAGACAGGGGGCGTACGGGGAGCTGTTTTTT.

This clone has just one count. The chain employs TRBV7-9 and TRBJ1-6; perhaps TRBD1 as D (5 bases). The germline gives CDR1 SEHNR, CDR2 FQNEAQ (reference sequence). V was trimmed by 5 bases and J by 5 bases, leaving 16 bases between them. The CDR3 is made up of 16 amino acids. The CDR3 here is CASSETRDLNNSPLHF. Written as DNA, the CDR3 is TGTGCCAGCAGCGAAACCCGGGACCTAAATAATTCACCCCTCCACTTT.

This chain connects TRBV6-5 to TRBJ1-5; 10 bases line up with TRBD1. CDR3 size: 13 residues. Trimming removed 10 bases from V and 4 bases from J; junction bases left unmatched: 4. Germline CDR1 is MNHEY and CDR2 is SVGAGI. This chain's CDR3 is CATRQGANQPQHF. The CDR3 DNA is TGTGCCACCCGACAGGGGGCGAATCAGCCCCAGCATTTT.

This chain joins TRBV2 and TRBJ1-1, with a possible D match to TRBD1 (5 bases). CDR3 length equals 11 residues. Germline V gene data show CDR1 as SNHLY and CDR2 as FYNNEI. Between the trimmed V and J ends, which lost 7 bases and 5 bases, there was a span of 8 bases. This CDR3 is CASKGVTEAFF. The CDR3 coding sequence is TGTGCCAGCAAAGGGGTAACTGAAGCTTTCTTT.

The chain is built from TRBV19 and TRBJ1-1; 8 bases align to TRBD1. Trimming at V came to 6 bases and at J to 5 bases, leaving 8 bases not matched to a gene. Germline V gene sequence: CDR1 LNHDA, CDR2 SQIVND (reference sequence). The CDR3 totals 14 residues. CDR3 amino acids: CASSPTGVGTEAFF. The CDR3 DNA reads TGTGCCAGTAGCCCGACAGGGGTAGGGACTGAAGCTTTCTTT. Full variable domain (rest looked up from reference TRBV19 and TRBJ1-1): DGGITQSPKYLFRKEGQNVTLSCEQNLNHDAMYWYRQDPGQGLRLIYYSQIVNDFQKGDIAEGYSVSREKKESFPLTVTSAQKNPTAFYLCASSPTGVGTEAFFGQGTRLTVV.

The rearrangement links TRBV6-5 to TRBJ1-5; D unclear. V lost 2 bases, J lost 6 bases, and 14 bases lay in between. The CDR3 is made up of 15 amino acids. Germline CDR1 is MNHEY and CDR2 is SVGAGI. CDR3 sequence (DNA): TGTGCCAGCAGTTACGACCCACAAGGAAGTCAGCCCCAGCATTTT. It codes for CASSYDPQGSQPQHF.

This sequence joins TRBV6-2 or TRBV6-3 and TRBJ2-5; D is possibly TRBD1 (6 bases). There are 14 residues in the CDR3. Germline loops: CDR1 MNHEY, CDR2 SVGEGT. V lost 8 bases and J lost 1, with 14 bases in between. The CDR3 protein is CASGPDSLQETQYF. The CDR3 DNA follows: TGTGCCAGCGGCCCGGACAGTCTCCAAGAGACCCAGTACTTC.

V is TRBV6-5 and J is TRBJ1-2, with D perhaps matching TRBD1 (5 bases). The CDR3 has 12 residues. The V end was cut by 4 bases, the J end by 8 bases, with 11 bases between. The germline gives CDR1 MNHEY, CDR2 SVGAGI. The CDR3 nucleotides read TGTGCCAGCAGTTTGGGGGGAGAAGGCTACACCTTC. It encodes CASSLGGEGYTF.

This sequence joins TRBV5-1 and TRBJ1-1; D is unresolved. V lost 4 bases to trimming and J lost 1 base, with 8 bases between them. From germline, CDR1 is SGHRS and CDR2 YFSETQ. This CDR3 is built from 13 residues. The CDR3 nucleotides are TGCGCCAGCAGCCCAAACAGGAACACTGAAGCTTTCTTT. Amino acids: CASSPNRNTEAFF.

The chain uses TRBV30 and TRBJ2-2; either TRBD1 or TRBD2 may fit D (5 bases each). The CDR3 sequence is 13 residues long. V dropped 4 bases and J dropped 6 bases, with 12 bases sitting between them. Germline CDR1 reads GTSNPN; CDR2 reads SVGIG (reference sequence). The CDR3 nucleotides are TGTGCCTGGACCTTGGGGGTCTCCGGGGAGCTGTTTTTT. As protein: CAWTLGVSGELFF.

The chain couples TRBV7-9 to TRBJ1-5; D remains ambiguous. CDR1 is SEHNR and CDR2 is FQNEAQ in the germline V gene (reference sequence). This CDR3 is 14 amino acids long. Trimming pared 3 bases from V and 5 bases from J, leaving 11 bases between. CDR3 loop: CASSFGEIHQPQHF. CDR3 nucleotides: TGTGCCAGCAGCTTTGGTGAAATCCATCAGCCCCAGCATTTT.

This clone came up once. This chain joins TRBV27 and TRBJ1-1, with 9 nucleotides matching TRBD1. The V and J ends lost 8 bases and 2 bases, in that order; junction bases with no gene match: 9. Germline values: CDR1 MNHEY, CDR2 SMNVEV (reference sequence). The CDR3 is 15 amino acids. CDR3 nucleotides: TGTGCCAGCCGTCCCGGGACAGGGTACAACACTGAAGCTTTCTTT. It translates to CASRPGTGYNTEAFF.

The chain employs TRBV11-2 and TRBJ2-7; 8 bases map to TRBD1. The junction had 10 bases not matched to a gene; V was cut back by 3 bases and J by 3 bases. The CDR3 is 16 amino acids. The germline V gene has CDR1 SGHAT and CDR2 FQNNGV. CDR3 in amino acids: CASSLTHKGQGYEQYF. In DNA form, the CDR3 reads TGTGCCAGCAGCTTGACCCATAAAGGACAGGGCTACGAGCAGTACTTC.

The V gene is TRBV4-1, the J gene TRBJ1-3; 8 bases fit TRBD1. Germline CDR1 is MGHRA and CDR2 is YSYEKL. CDR3 length: 18 amino acids. Germline trimming cut 3 bases from V and 0 bases from J; bases unmatched to any gene: 10. This CDR3 reads CASSHPGQVTNSGNTIYF. The CDR3, as DNA: TGCGCCAGCAGCCACCCGGGACAGGTGACCAACTCTGGAAACACCATATATTTT.

The V gene is TRBV28, the J gene TRBJ2-3; D is ambiguous. V was shortened by 4 bases and J by 3 bases, with 11 bases between the two germline ends. CDR3 length: 14 residues. Germline V CDR1 and CDR2: MDHEN, SYDVKM. The CDR3 DNA is TGTGCCAGCAGTTCCGACCTTGGGACAGATACGCAGTATTTT. Residues: CASSSDLGTDTQYF.

V usage is TRBV27 and J usage is TRBJ1-1; D unclear. Trimming shortened V by 3 bases and J by 6 bases, and 8 bases separated the two germline ends. This CDR3 has 12 amino acids. The germline CDR1 and CDR2 sequences are MNHEY and SMNVEV (reference sequence). The CDR3 nucleotides are TGTGCCAGCAGTTTTACGGGTTCTGAAGCTTTCTTT. Its protein product is CASSFTGSEAFF.

The rearrangement uses TRBV19 and TRBJ1-6; D might be TRBD1 (6 bases). Germline V CDR1 and CDR2: LNHDA, SQIVND (reference sequence). This CDR3 is 13 amino acids long. Trimming took off 5 bases at V and 13 bases at J, with 15 bases between the two ends. DNA for the CDR3: TGTGCCAGTAGTTATCCGGACAGTTTGCCCCTCCACTTT. It specifies CASSYPDSLPLHF.

V is TRBV11-2 and J is TRBJ2-2, with D perhaps given as TRBD1 or TRBD2 (5 bases each). CDR1 and CDR2 (germline): SGHAT, FQNNGV. Deletions cut 5 bases from V and 7 bases from J, with 14 bases between. The length of the CDR3 is 14 residues. In DNA, the CDR3 is TGTGCCAGCAGCCCTGGCCGGGACCGCGGGGAGCTGTTTTTT. This translates into CASSPGRDRGELFF.

V gene TRBV5-1 combines with J gene TRBJ2-5; D is undetermined. The germline V gene encodes CDR1 SGHRS and CDR2 YFSETQ. This CDR3 is built from 14 residues. Trimming pared 4 bases from V and 2 bases from J, leaving 12 bases between. In nucleotides, the CDR3 is TGCGCCAGCAGCAAGCAGATGGGTCAAGAGACCCAGTACTTC. It specifies CASSKQMGQETQYF.

The V and J genes are TRBV7-9 and TRBJ1-1; D ambiguous. Germline-derived CDR1 and CDR2 are SEHNR and FQNEAQ (reference sequence). Between the trimmed V and J ends, which lost 5 bases and 4 bases, there was a span of 8 bases. The CDR3 is 12 amino acids. The CDR3 region is CASSLHSTEAFF. The CDR3 DNA reads TGTGCCAGCAGCCTCCATTCCACTGAAGCTTTCTTT.

V is TRBV23-1 and J is TRBJ1-5; D may be TRBD1 (5 bases). TRBV23-1 is flagged as an ORF with uncertain function. Trimming took off 6 bases at V and 5 bases at J, with 8 bases between the two ends. The CDR3 has 12 amino acids. CDR3 amino acids: CASRQVYQPQHF. The CDR3 DNA sequence: TGCGCCAGCAGACAGGTTTATCAGCCCCAGCATTTT.

The chain combines TRBV27 with TRBJ1-2; 8 bases fit TRBD1. Germline CDR1 is MNHEY and CDR2 is SMNVEV (reference sequence). The CDR3 loop spans 16 amino acids. J gave up 5 bases and V 6 bases, and 14 bases lay outside the gene matches. This chain's CDR3 is CASRSGGGQGIYGYTF. In DNA, the CDR3 is TGTGCCAGCAGATCAGGGGGAGGACAGGGTATTTATGGCTACACCTTC.

The chain recombines TRBV6-2 or TRBV6-3 with TRBJ1-1, with D perhaps matching TRBD1 (5 bases). Looked up from germline, CDR1 is MNHEY and CDR2 is SVGEGT. The CDR3 runs 16 residues. V shed 2 bases and J shed 2 bases, with 15 bases lying between them. Written as DNA, the CDR3 is TGTGCCAGCAGTTACGGACACCCCGCTCGAAACACTGAAGCTTTCTTT. Its protein is CASSYGHPARNTEAFF.

In its sample, this clone was seen once. This sequence joins TRBV5-1 and TRBJ1-2, with D unresolved. The CDR3 contains 13 residues. Trimming left V 0 bases short and J 9 bases short, with 12 bases between. Germline CDR1 is SGHRS and CDR2 is YFSETQ. In nucleotides, the CDR3 is TGCGCCAGCAGCTTGGAGTGGGAGGAGAGCTACACCTTC. It codes for CASSLEWEESYTF.

The chain carries TRBV6-6 and TRBJ1-1; 8 nucleotides match TRBD1. J was trimmed by 4 bases and V by 6 bases; bases with no gene match: 7. CDR3 length: 14 amino acids. Germline loops: CDR1 MNHNY, CDR2 SVGAGI (reference sequence). The CDR3 DNA reads as TGTGCCAGCAGCTCAGGGGGCGGCGGCACTGAAGCTTTCTTT. This codes for CASSSGGGGTEAFF.